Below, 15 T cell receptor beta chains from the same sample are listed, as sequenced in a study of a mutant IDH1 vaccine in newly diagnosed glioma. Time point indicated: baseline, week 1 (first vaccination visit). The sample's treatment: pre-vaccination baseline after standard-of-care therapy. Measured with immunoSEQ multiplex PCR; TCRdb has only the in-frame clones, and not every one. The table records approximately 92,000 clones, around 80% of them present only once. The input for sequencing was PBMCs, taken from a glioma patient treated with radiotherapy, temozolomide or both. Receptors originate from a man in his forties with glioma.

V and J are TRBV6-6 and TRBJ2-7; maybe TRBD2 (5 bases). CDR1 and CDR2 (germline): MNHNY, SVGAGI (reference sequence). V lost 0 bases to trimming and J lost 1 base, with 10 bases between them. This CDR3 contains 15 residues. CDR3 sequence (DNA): TGTGCCAGCAGTTACTCCTCTAGACTATCCTACGAGCAGTACTTC. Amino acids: CASSYSSRLSYEQYF.

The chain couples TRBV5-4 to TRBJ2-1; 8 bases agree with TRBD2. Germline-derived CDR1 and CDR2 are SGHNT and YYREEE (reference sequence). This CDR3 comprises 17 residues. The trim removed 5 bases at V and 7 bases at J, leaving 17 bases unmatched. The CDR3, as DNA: TGTGCCAGCAGAAAGGGAGCGGGAGAAGCCTTAGGGAATGAGCAGTTCTTC. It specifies CASRKGAGEALGNEQFF. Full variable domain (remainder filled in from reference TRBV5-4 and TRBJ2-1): ETGVTQSPTHLIKTRGQQVTLRCSSQSGHNTVSWYQQALGQGPQFIFQYYREEENGRGNFPPRFSGLQFPNYSSELNVNALELDDSALYLCASRKGAGEALGNEQFFGPGTRLTVL.

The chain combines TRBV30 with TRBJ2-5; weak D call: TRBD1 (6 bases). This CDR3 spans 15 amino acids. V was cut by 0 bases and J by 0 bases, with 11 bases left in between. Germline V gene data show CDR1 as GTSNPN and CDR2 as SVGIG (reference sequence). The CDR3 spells CAWSVLQGYQETQYF. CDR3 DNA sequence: TGTGCCTGGAGTGTACTACAGGGTTACCAAGAGACCCAGTACTTC.

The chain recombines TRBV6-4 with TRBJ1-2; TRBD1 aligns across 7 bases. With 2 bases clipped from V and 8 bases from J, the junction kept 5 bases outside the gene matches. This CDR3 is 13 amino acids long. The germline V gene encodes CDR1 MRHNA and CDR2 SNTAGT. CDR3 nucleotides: TGTGCCAGCAGTGACAGGGGGCAGGGCGGCTACACCTTC. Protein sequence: CASSDRGQGGYTF.

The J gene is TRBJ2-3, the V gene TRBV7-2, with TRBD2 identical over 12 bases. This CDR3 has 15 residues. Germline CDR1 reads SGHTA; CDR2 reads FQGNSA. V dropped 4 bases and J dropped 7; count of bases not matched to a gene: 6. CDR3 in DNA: TGTGCCAGCAGCTCTAGCGGGGGGGCCGGGAATACGCAGTATTTT. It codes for CASSSSGGAGNTQYF.

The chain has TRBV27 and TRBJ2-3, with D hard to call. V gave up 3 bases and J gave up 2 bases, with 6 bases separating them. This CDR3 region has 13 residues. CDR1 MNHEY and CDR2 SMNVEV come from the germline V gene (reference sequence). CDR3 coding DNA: TGTGCCAGCAGTTTTCTGGACACAGATACGCAGTATTTT. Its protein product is CASSFLDTDTQYF.

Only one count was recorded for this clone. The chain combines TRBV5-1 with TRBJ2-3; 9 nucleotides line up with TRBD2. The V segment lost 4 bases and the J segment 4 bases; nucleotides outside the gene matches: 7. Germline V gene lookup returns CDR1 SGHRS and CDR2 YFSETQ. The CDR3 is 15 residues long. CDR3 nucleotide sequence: TGCGCCAGCAGCCGAGCGGGGGGACAGTCAGATACGCAGTATTTT. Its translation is CASSRAGGQSDTQYF.

The CDR3 loop reads CATSPQDRGLAPQHF. DNA for the CDR3: TGTGCCACCAGCCCCCAGGACAGGGGCTTAGCGCCCCAGCATTTT. The V and J genes are TRBV15 and TRBJ1-5; TRBD1 aligns across 9 bases. Germline V lookup: CDR1 LNHNV, CDR2 YYDKDF (reference sequence). The V and J ends lost 5 bases and 9 bases, in that order; junction bases with no gene match: 11. CDR3 length equals 15 residues.

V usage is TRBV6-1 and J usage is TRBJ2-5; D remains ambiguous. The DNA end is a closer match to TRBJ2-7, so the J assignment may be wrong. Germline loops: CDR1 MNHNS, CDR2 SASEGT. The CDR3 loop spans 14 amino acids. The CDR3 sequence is CASSALATSYEQYF. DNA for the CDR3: TGTGCCAGCAGTGCCTTAGCCACCTCCTACGAGCAGTACTTC.

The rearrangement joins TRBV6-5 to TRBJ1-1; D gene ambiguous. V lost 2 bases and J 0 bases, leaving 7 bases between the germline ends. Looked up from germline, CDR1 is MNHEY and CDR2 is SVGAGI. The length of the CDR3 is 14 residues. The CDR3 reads CASSYGFMNTEAFF. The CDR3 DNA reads TGTGCCAGCAGTTACGGGTTCATGAACACTGAAGCTTTCTTT.

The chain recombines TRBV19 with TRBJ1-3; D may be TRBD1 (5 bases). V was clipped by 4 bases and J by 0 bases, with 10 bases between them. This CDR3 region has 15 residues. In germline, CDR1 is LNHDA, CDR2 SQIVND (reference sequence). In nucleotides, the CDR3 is TGTGCCAGTAGTAAGAGGGGAATCTCTGGAAACACCATATATTTT. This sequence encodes CASSKRGISGNTIYF.

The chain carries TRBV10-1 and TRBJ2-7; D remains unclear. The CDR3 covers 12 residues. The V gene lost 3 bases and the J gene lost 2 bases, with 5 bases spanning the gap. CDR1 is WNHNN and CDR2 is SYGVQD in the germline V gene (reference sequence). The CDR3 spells CASSDGTYEQYF. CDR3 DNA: TGCGCCAGCAGTGACGGAACCTACGAGCAGTACTTC.

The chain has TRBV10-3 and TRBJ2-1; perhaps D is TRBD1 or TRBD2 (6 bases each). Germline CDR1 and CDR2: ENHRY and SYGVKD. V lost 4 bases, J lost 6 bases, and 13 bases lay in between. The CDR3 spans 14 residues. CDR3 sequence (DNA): TGTGCCATCAGTGGGGGGGCCGAGTTCAATGAGCAGTTCTTC. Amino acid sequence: CAISGGAEFNEQFF.

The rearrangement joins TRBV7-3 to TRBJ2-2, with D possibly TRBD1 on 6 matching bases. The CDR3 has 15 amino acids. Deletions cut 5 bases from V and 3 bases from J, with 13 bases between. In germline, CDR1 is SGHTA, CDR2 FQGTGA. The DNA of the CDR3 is TGTGCCAGCAGCCCTAACAGGGCCTACACCGGGGAGCTGTTTTTT. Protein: CASSPNRAYTGELFF. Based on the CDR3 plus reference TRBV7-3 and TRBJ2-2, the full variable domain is GAGVSQTPSNKVTEKGKYVELRCDPISGHTALYWYRQSLGQGPEFLIYFQGTGAADDSGLPNDRFFAVRPEGSVSTLKIQRTERGDSAVYLCASSPNRAYTGELFFGEGSRLTVL.

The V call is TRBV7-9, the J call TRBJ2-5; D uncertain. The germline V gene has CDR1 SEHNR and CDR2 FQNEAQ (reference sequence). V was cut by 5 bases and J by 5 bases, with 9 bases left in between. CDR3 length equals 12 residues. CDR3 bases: TGTGCCAGCAGCCCTAAAATGGAGACCCAGTACTTC. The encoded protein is CASSPKMETQYF.